A selection of T cell receptor beta chains follows, all from one sample in a study of shared clonotypes between healthy human individuals. Generated by immunoSEQ multiplex PCR, the TCRdb table keeps only in-frame clones and is missing some. The sample holds hundreds of thousands of clones, less than 80% seen once. The source material was memory CD4+ T cells sorted from blood. The receptor set was obtained from a woman between 25 and 40 years old in good health. The CDR3 runs from the conserved cysteine through the conserved F or W. The D gene is left open where the match is weak. Rows may omit the clone size; those that give it use once, few, many or a size class.

clone size,V gene,J gene,D gene,CDR3 DNA,CDR3 protein
.,TRBV19,TRBJ2-1,TRBD2,TGTGCCAGTAGCGTACTAGCGGGCCTCTACAATGAGCAGTTCTTC,CASSVLAGLYNEQFF
.,TRBV14,TRBJ1-6,TRBD1,TGTGCCAGCAGGGGGGGGACAGTTCATTCACCCCTCCACTTT,CASRGGTVHSPLHF
.,TRBV18,TRBJ2-5,.,TGTGCCAGCTCCCCGGGGCAGGAAGAGACCCAGTACTTC,CASSPGQEETQYF
.,TRBV19,TRBJ1-5,.,TGTGCCAGTAGTATCGCGGGGGGAGGCAATCAGCCCCAGCATTTT,CASSIAGGGNQPQHF
.,TRBV28,TRBJ2-7,.,TGTGCCAGCAGTTCACTTCTGACTAGTAGGGCTGTGGAGCAGTACTTC,CASSSLLTSRAVEQYF
few,TRBV6-5,TRBJ2-1,.,TGTGCCAGCAGTTTTGGGGGGAGCGTGAATGAGCAGTTCTTC,CASSFGGSVNEQFF
.,TRBV2,TRBJ2-7,TRBD2,TGTGCCAGCAGGACCGGGACTAGCGGGATAGGGCAGTACTTC,CASRTGTSGIGQYF
.,TRBV30,TRBJ1-1,.,TGTGCCTGGAGGGTCCAGGCGAACACTGAAGCTTTCTTT,CAWRVQANTEAFF
.,TRBV25-1,TRBJ2-7,TRBD2,TGTGCCAGCAGAGAAACTAGCGGGAGCTCCTACGAGCAGTACTTC,CASRETSGSSYEQYF
many,TRBV11-2,TRBJ1-2,.,TGTGCCAGCAGCTTAATGCAGGGAGCTAACTATGGCTACACCTTC,CASSLMQGANYGYTF
.,TRBV6-1,TRBJ1-1,.,TGTGCCAGCAGTGATCCGGGGGCCTGGAACACTGAAGCTTTCTTT,CASSDPGAWNTEAFF
few,TRBV10-1,TRBJ2-2,.,TGCGCCAGCAGTGAGTCGATTGCCACCGGGGAGCTGTTTTTT,CASSESIATGELFF
.,TRBV2,TRBJ2-3,TRBD2,TGTGCCAGCAGTGAGGACGGGGGACTATCCGCCGATACGCAGTATTTT,CASSEDGGLSADTQYF
.,TRBV27,TRBJ1-2,TRBD1,TGTGCCAGCAGCCGGGACAGGCGTAAAGAGGGCTACACCTTC,CASSRDRRKEGYTF